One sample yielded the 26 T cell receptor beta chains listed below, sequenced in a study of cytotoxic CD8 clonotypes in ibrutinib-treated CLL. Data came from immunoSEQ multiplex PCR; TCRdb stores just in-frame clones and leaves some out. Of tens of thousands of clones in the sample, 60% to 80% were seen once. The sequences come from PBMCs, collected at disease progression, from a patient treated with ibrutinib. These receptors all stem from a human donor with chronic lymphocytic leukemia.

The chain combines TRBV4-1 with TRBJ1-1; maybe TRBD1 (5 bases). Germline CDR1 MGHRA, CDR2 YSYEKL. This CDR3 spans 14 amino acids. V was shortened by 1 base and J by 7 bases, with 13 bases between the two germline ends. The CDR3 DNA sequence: TGCGCCAGCAGCCAAGGGAGGTGGGGGGATGAAGCTTTCTTT. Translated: CASSQGRWGDEAFF.

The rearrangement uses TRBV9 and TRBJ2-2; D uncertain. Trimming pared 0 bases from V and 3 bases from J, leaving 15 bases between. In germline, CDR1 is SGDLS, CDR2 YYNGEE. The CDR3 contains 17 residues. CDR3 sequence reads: CASSVVRAGLDTGELFF. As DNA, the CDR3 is TGTGCCAGCAGCGTAGTTAGGGCTGGCTTGGACACCGGGGAGCTGTTTTTT.

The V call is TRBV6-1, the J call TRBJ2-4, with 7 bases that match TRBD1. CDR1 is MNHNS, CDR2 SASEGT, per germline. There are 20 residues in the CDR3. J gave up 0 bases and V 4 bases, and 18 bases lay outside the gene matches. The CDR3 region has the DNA TGTGCCAGCAGTGCCTTAACAACAGGGGAATGGTCAGCAGCCAAAAACATTCAGTACTTC. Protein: CASSALTTGEWSAAKNIQYF.

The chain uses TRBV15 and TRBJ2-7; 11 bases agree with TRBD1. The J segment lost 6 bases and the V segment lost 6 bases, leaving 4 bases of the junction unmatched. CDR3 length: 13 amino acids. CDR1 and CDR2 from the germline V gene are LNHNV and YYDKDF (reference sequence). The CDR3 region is CATRGQGGGEQYF. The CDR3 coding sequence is TGTGCCACCAGGGGACAGGGGGGCGGCGAGCAGTACTTC.

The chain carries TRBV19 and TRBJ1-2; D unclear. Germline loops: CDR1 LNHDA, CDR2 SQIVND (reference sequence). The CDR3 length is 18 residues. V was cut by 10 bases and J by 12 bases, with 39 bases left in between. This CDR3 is CANTLSRLWFYSRKANTF. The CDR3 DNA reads TGTGCCAACACCCTCAGCAGGCTGTGGTTTTACAGTCGTAAGGCTAACACCTTC. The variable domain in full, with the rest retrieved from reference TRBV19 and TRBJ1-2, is DGGITQSPKYLFRKEGQNVTLSCEQNLNHDAMYWYRQDPGQGLRLIYYSQIVNDFQKGDIAEGYSVSREKKESFPLTVTSAQKNPTAFYLCANTLSRLWFYSRKANTFGSGTRLTVV.

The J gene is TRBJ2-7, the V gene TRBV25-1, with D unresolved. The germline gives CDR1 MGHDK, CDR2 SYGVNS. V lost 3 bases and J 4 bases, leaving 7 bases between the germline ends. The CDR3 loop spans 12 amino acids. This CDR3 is CASSDSLYEQYF. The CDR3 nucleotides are TGTGCCAGCAGTGACAGTCTATACGAGCAGTACTTC.

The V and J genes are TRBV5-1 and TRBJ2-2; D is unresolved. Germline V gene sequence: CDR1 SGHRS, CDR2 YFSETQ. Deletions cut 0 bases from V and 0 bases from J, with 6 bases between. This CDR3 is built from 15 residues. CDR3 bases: TGCGCCAGCAGCTTGGCCGTCCCGAACACCGGGGAGCTGTTTTTT. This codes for CASSLAVPNTGELFF.

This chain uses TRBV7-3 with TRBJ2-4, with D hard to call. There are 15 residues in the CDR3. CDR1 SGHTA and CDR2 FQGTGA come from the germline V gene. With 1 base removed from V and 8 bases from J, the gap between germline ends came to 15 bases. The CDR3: CASSLIGGDGDIQYF. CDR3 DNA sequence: TGTGCCAGCAGCTTAATAGGTGGGGATGGGGACATTCAGTACTTC.

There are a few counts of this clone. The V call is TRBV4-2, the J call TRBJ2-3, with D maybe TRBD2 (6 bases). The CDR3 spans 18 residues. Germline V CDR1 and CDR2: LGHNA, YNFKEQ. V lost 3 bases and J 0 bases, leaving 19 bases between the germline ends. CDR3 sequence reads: CASSQIGERATSTDTQYF. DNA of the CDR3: TGTGCCAGCAGCCAGATCGGGGAGCGGGCAACGAGCACAGATACGCAGTATTTT.

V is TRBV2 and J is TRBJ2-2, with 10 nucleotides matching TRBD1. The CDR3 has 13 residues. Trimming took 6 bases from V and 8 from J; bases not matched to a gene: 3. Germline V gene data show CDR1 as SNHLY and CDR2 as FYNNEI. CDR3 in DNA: TGTGCCAGCAGGGGACAGGGGAATGGGGAGCTGTTTTTT. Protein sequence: CASRGQGNGELFF.

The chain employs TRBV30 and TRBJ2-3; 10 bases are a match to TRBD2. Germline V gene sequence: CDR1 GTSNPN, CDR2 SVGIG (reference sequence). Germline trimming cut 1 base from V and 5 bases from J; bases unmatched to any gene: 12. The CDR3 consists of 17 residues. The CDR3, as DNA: TGTGCCTGGAGTGCCCCAAGTCAGCGGGGGGGGAGAGATACGCAGTATTTT. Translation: CAWSAPSQRGGRDTQYF.

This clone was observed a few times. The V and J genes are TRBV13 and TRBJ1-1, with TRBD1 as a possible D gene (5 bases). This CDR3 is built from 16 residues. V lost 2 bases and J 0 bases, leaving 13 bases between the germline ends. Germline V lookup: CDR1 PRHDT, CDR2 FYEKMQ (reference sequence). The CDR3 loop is CASSLRGDFLNTEAFF. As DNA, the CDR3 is TGTGCCAGCAGCTTACGGGGGGATTTCTTGAACACTGAAGCTTTCTTT.

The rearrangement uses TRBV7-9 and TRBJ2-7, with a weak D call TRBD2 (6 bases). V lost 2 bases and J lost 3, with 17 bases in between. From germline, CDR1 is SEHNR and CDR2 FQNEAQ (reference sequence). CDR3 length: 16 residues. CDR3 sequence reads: CASSLLRPGADYEQYF. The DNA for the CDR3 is TGTGCCAGCAGCTTATTACGACCGGGAGCAGACTACGAGCAGTACTTC.

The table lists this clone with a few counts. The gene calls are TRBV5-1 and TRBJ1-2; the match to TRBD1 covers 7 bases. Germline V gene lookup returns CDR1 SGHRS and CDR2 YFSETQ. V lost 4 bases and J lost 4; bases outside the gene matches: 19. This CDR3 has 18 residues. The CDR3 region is CASSPGGLRDSISYGYTF. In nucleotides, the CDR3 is TGCGCCAGCAGCCCAGGCGGGCTGAGGGACAGTATTAGCTATGGCTACACCTTC.

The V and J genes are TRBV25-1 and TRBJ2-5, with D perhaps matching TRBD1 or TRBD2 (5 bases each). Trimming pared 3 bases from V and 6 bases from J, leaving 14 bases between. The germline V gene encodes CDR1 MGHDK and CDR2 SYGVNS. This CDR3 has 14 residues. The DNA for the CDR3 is TGTGCCAGCAGTGAGGGTGAGGGGTGGAAGACCCAGTACTTC. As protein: CASSEGEGWKTQYF.

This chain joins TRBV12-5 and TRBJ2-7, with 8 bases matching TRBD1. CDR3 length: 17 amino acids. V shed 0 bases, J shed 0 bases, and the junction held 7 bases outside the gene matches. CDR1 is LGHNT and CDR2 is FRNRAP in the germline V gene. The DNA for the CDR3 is TGTGCTAGTGGTTTGGTAAACTGGACAGGGAGCTCCTACGAGCAGTACTTC. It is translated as CASGLVNWTGSSYEQYF.

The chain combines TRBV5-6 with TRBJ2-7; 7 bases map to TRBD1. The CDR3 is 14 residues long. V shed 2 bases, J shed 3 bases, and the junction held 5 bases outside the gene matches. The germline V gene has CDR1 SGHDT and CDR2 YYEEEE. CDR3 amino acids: CASSLQGLIYEQYF. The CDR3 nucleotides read TGTGCCAGCAGCTTACAGGGGCTCATCTACGAGCAGTACTTC. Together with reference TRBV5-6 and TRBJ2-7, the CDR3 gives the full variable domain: DAGVTQSPTHLIKTRGQQVTLRCSPKSGHDTVSWYQQALGQGPQFIFQYYEEEERQRGNFPDRFSGHQFPNYSSELNVNALLLGDSALYLCASSLQGLIYEQYFGPGTRLTVT.

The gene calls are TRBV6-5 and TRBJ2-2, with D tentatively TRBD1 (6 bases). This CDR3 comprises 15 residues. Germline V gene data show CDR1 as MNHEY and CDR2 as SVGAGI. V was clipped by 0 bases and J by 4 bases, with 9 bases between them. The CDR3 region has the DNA TGTGCCAGCAGTTACTCCAACAGGGCCACCGGGGAGCTGTTTTTT. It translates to CASSYSNRATGELFF.

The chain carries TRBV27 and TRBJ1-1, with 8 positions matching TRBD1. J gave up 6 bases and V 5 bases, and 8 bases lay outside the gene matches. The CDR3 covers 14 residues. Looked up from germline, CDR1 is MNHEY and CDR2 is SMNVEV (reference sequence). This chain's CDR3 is CASSAAGGSPEAFF. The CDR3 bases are TGTGCCAGCAGTGCCGCAGGGGGCTCTCCTGAAGCTTTCTTT.

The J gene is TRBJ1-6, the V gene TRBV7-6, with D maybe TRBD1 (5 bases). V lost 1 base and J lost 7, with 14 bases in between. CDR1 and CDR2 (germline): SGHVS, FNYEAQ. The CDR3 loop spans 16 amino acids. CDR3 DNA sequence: TGTGCCAGCAGCTTAGTAAGTGGGGGGGGAAATTCACCCCTCCACTTT. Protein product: CASSLVSGGGNSPLHF. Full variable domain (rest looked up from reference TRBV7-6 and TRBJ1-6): GAGVSQSPRYKVTKRGQDVALRCDPISGHVSLYWYRQALGQGPEFLTYFNYEAQQDKSGLPNDRFSAERPEGSISTLTIQRTEQRDSAMYRCASSLVSGGGNSPLHFGNGTRLTVT.

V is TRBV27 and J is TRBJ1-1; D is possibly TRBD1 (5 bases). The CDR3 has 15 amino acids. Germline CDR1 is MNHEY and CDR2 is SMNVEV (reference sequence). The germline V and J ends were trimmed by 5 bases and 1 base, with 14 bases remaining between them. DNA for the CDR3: TGTGCCAGCAGTACCCTAGGGAGGGGGAACACTGAAGCTTTCTTT. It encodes CASSTLGRGNTEAFF.

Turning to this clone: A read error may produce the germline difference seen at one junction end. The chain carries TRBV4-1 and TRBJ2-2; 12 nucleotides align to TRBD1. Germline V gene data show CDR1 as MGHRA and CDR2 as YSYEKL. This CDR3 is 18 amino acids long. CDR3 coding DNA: TGCGCCAGCAGCTACGGGACAGGGGGCAGTCGGAACGCCGGGGAGCTGTTTTTT. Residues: CASSYGTGGSRNAGELFF.

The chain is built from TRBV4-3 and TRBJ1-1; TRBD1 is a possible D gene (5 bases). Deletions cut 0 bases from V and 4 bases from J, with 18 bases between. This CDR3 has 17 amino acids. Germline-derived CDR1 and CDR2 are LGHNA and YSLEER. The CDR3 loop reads CASSQDLHQPRGTEAFF. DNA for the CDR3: TGCGCCAGCAGCCAAGATTTGCACCAACCAAGGGGCACTGAAGCTTTCTTT.

CDR3 region: CASGLYLGRGRVGYTF. CDR3 coding DNA: TGTGCTAGTGGTTTGTATCTCGGGAGGGGGCGCGTCGGCTACACCTTC. The genes are TRBV12-5 and TRBJ1-2; 7 positions agree with TRBD1. The CDR3 length is 16 residues. CDR1 is LGHNT and CDR2 is FRNRAP in the germline V gene. V was pared by 2 bases and J by 8 bases, with 14 bases of the junction left unmatched.

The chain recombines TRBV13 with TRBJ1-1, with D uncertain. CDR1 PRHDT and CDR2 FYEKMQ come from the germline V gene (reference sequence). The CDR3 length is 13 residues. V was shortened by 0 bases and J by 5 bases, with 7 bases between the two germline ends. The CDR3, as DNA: TGTGCCAGCAGCTTAGGAGGAGAAACTGAAGCTTTCTTT. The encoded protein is CASSLGGETEAFF. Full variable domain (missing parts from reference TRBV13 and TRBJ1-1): AAGVIQSPRHLIKEKRETATLKCYPIPRHDTVYWYQQGPGQDPQFLISFYEKMQSDKGSIPDRFSAQQFSDYHSELNMSSLELGDSALYFCASSLGGETEAFFGQGTRLTVV.

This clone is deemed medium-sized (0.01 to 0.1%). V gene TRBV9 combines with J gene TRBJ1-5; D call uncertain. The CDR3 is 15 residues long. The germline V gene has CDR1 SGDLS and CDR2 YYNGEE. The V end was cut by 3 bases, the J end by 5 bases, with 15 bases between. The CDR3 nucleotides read TGTGCCAGCAGCGAGGGCGGACTCCCATATCAGCCCCAGCATTTT. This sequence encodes CASSEGGLPYQPQHF.